This T cell receptor (beta chain) is from a study of T cell responses to AZD1222 COVID-19 vaccine. CDR1 is SNHLY and CDR2 is FYNNEI in the germline V gene. The V gene lost 8 bases and the J gene lost 2 bases, with 16 bases spanning the gap. This CDR3 has 14 amino acids. Profiling relied on immunoSEQ multiplex PCR, and the TCRdb table lists in-frame clones only, not all of them. The sample includes about 160,000 clones, approximately 88% seen only once; the top ten take roughly 4%. Study-wide findings and caveats: AZD1222 recipients seropositive at baseline numbered only five to seven.

This clone was counted a single time. Its antigen is as yet unknown. This TCR came from an adult who received the AZD1222 COVID-19 vaccine. The sample consisted of peripheral blood, taken 28 days after the second AZD1222 dose. This chain connects TRBV2 to TRBJ2-7; tentative D call: TRBD1 (5 bases). The CDR3 coding sequence is TGTGCCAGCCAACTTACCAGGGAAACCTACGAGCAGTACTTC. Protein: CASQLTRETYEQYF. Variable domain in full (rest from reference TRBV2 and TRBJ2-7): EPEVTQTPSHQVTQMGQEVILRCVPISNHLYFYWYRQILGQKVEFLVSFYNNEISEKSEIFDDQFSVERPDGSNFTLKIRSTKLEDSAMYFCASQLTRETYEQYFGPGTRLTVT.